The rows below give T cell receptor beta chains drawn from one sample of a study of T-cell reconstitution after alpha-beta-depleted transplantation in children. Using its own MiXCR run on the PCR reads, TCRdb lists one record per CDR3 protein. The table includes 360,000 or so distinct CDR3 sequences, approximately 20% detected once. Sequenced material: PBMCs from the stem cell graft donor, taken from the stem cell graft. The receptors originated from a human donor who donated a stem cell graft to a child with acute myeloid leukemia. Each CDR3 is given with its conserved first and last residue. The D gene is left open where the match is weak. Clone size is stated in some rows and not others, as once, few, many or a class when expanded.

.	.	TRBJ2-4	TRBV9	TGTGCCAGCAGCGTAGGTTCCGCTAGTGGGAACATTCAGTACTTC	CASSVGSASGNIQYF
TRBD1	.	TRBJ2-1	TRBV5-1	TGCGCCAGTCAACAGGGGTTGTCGGCCTACAATGAGCAGTTCTTC	CASQQGLSAYNEQFF
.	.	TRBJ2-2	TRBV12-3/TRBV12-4	TGTGCCAGCAGCACCGGGTGGAGCTCGGGAGTGGTCGGGGAGCTGTTTTTT	CASSTGWSSGVVGELFF
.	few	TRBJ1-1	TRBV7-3	TGTGCCAGCAGCTTAGACCAGAACACTGAAGCTTTCTTT	CASSLDQNTEAFF
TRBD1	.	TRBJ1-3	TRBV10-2	TGCGCCAGCAGGGGGACAGGGGGAACTGGAAACACCATATATTTT	CASRGTGGTGNTIYF
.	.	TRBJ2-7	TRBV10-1	TGCGCCAGCAGTGAGTCCGGGACGAACGAGCAGTACTTC	CASSESGTNEQYF
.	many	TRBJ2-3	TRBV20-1	TGCAGTGTGCGTCGGGACCACACAGATACGCAGTATTTT	CSVRRDHTDTQYF
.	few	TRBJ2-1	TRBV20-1	TGCAGTGCTGGGGTTGATGAGCAGTTCTTC	CSAGVDEQFF
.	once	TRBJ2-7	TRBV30	TGTGCCTGGAATCTGGGACTTACCTACGAGCAGTACTTC	CAWNLGLTYEQYF
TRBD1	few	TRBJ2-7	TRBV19	TGTGCCAGTAGTATTCGTCGACAGGGTGACGAGCAGTACTTC	CASSIRRQGDEQYF
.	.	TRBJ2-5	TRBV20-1	TGCAGTGCTAGAGATCAGGGACTGTTACAAGAGACCCAGTACTTC	CSARDQGLLQETQYF
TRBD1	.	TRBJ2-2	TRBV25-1	TGTGCCAGCAGTGAATACGGACAGGGGAACACCGGGGAGCTGTTTTTT	CASSEYGQGNTGELFF
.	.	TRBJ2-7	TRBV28	TGTGCCAGCAGTTTCTCCGGACATAACTCCTACGAGCAGTACTTC	CASSFSGHNSYEQYF
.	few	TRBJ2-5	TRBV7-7	TGTGCCAGCAGCTTAGAGGCGGGGTTAGGGACCCAGTACTTC	CASSLEAGLGTQYF
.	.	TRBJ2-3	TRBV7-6	TGTGCCAGCAGCTTATCTTACGGGGGCCGATCAGCGCAGTATTTT	CASSLSYGGRSAQYF
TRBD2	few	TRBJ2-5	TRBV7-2	TGTGCCAGCAGCGCGACTAGCGGAAGAGGGGAGACCCAGTACTTC	CASSATSGRGETQYF
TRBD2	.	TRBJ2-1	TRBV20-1	TGCAGTGCTAGAGGACCCGGCGGGGGAGAGCAGTTCTTC	CSARGPGGGEQFF
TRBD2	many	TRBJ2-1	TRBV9	TGTGCCAGCAGCGTGACTAGCGGGAGGGGGTCCTACAATGAGCAGTTCTTC	CASSVTSGRGSYNEQFF
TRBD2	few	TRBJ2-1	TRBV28	TGTGCCAGCAGTCGACGGGTGGGGACTAGCGGGAGGAATCCCATTGAGAATGAGCAGTTCTTC	CASSRRVGTSGRNPIENEQFF